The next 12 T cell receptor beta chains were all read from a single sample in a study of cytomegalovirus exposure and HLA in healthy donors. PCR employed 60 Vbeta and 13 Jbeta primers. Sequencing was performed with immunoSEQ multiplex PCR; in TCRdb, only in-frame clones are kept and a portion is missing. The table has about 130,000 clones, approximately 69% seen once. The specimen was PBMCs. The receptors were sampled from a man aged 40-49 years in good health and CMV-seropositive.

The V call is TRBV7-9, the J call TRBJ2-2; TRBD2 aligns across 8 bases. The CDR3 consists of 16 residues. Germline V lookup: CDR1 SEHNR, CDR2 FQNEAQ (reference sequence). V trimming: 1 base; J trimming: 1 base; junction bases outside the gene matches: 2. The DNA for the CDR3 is TGTGCCAGCAGCTTAGGTAGCGGGGTGAACACCGGGGAGCTGTTTTTT. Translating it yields CASSLGSGVNTGELFF.

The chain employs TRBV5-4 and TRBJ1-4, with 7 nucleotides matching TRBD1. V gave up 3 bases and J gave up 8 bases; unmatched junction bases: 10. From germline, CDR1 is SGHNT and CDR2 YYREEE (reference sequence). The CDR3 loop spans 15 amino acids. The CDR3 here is CASSYTGVAEEKLFF. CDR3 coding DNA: TGTGCCAGCAGCTATACAGGGGTCGCTGAAGAAAAACTGTTTTTT.

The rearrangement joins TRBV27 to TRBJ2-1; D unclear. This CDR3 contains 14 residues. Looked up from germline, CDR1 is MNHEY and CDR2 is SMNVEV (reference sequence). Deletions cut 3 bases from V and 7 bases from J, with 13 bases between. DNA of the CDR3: TGTGCCAGCAGTTTGCAGAGGCCGCGGAATGAGCAGTTCTTC. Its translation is CASSLQRPRNEQFF.

The DNA for the CDR3 is TGTGCCAGCAGTGGACACCGGGACATGGCCAATCAGCCCCAGCATTTT. Translation: CASSGHRDMANQPQHF. The chain carries TRBV2 and TRBJ1-5; D possibly corresponds to TRBD1 (6 bases). The CDR3 covers 16 residues. The germline V gene encodes CDR1 SNHLY and CDR2 FYNNEI. The ends were cut back, 4 bases at V and 3 bases at J, with 16 bases in the middle.

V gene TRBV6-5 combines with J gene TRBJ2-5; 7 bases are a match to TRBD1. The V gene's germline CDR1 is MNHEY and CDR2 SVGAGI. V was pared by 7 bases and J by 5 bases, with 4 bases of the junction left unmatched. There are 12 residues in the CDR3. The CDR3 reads CASKNRGETQYF. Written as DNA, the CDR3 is TGTGCCAGCAAAAACAGGGGCGAGACCCAGTACTTC.

The CDR3 reads CASSYRGSGNTIYF. CDR3 in DNA: TGTGCCAGCAGCTACCGCGGGTCCGGAAACACCATATATTTT. The chain combines TRBV5-8 with TRBJ1-3; no clear D gene. The CDR3 extends over 14 amino acids. The germline V gene has CDR1 SGHTS and CDR2 YDEGEE. The V and J ends lost 3 bases and 4 bases respectively, with 11 bases between them. Full variable domain (remainder filled in from reference TRBV5-8 and TRBJ1-3): EAGVTQSPTHLIKTRGQQATLRCSPISGHTSVYWYQQALGLGLQFLLWYDEGEERNRGNFPPRFSGRQFPNYSSELNVNALELEDSALYLCASSYRGSGNTIYFGEGSWLTVV.

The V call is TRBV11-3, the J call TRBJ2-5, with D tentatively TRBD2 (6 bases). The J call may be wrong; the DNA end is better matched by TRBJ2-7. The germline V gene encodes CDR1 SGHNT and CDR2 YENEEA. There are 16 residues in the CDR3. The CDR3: CASSLDFRAGGDEQYF. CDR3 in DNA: TGTGCCAGCAGCTTAGATTTCCGGGCCGGGGGTGACGAGCAGTACTTC.

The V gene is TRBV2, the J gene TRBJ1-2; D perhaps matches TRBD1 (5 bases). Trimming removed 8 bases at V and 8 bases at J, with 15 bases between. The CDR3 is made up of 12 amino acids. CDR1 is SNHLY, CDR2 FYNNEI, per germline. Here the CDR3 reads CASLGDREGYTF. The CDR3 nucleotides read TGTGCCAGCTTAGGGGATAGGGAAGGCTACACCTTC. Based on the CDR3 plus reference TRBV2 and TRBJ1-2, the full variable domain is EPEVTQTPSHQVTQMGQEVILRCVPISNHLYFYWYRQILGQKVEFLVSFYNNEISEKSEIFDDQFSVERPDGSNFTLKIRSTKLEDSAMYFCASLGDREGYTFGSGTRLTVV.

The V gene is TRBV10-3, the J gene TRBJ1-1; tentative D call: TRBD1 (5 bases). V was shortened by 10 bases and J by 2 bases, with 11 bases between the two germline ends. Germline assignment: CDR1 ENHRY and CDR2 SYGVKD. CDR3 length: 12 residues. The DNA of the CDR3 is TGTGCCACCGGACATCTCAACACTGAAGCTTTCTTT. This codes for CATGHLNTEAFF.

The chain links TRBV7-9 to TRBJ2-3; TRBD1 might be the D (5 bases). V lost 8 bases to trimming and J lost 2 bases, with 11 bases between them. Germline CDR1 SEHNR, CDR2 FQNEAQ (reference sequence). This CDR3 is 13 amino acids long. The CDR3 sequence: CASQTVNTDTQYF. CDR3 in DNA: TGTGCCAGCCAGACAGTAAACACAGATACGCAGTATTTT.

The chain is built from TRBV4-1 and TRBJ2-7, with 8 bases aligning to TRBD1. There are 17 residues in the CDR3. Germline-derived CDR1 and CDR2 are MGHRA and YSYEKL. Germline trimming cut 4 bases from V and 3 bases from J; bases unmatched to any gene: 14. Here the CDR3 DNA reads TGCGCCAGCAGCCTCCGTTCATCAGGACAGGGATACTACGAGCAGTACTTC. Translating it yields CASSLRSSGQGYYEQYF.

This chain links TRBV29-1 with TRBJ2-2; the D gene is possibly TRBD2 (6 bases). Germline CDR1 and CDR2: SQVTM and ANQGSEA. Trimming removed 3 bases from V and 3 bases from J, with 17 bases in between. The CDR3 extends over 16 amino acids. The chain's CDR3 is CSVEGNREDDTGELFF. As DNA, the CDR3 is TGCAGCGTTGAGGGGAATAGGGAGGACGACACCGGGGAGCTGTTTTTT.